This record looks at one TCR beta chain sequence and its context. The length of the CDR3 is 15 residues. V was trimmed by 6 bases and J by 2 bases, leaving 16 bases between them. Looked up from germline, CDR1 is MNHEY and CDR2 is SVGAGI. The sample belongs to a study of blood T cell repertoires in COVID-19. Study-level information: Donors in the United States, Italy and Spain gave samples during acute or convalescent COVID-19. The cDNA or gDNA used as material had been derived from T cells, B-cell-depleted T cells, or PBMCs.

In the source study's methods: Estimates of nucleated cell counts were drawn from the amplification of reference gene primers. Measured with immunoSEQ multiplex PCR; TCRdb has only the in-frame clones, and not every one. That table is the source of V, J and clone size, and D and trimming were worked out from the DNA. Among around 190,000 clones listed, just under 80% were seen once. The sequenced sample consisted of peripheral blood. The chain employs TRBV6-5 and TRBJ1-2, with D possibly matching TRBD1 (6 bases). This sequence was found in an older man with active or convalescent COVID-19. The CDR3 DNA follows: TGTGCCAGCAGACTTTCAGGGACAACCAACTATGGCTACACCTTC. This translates into CASRLSGTTNYGYTF.